This TCR beta chain stems from a study of T cells after yellow fever vaccination. Trimming removed 1 base from V and 4 bases from J; junction bases left unmatched: 15. This CDR3 is built from 20 residues. Germline CDR1 is LNHNV and CDR2 is YYDKDF (reference sequence). TCRdb fed the 5' RACE reads into MiXCR, producing one record per CDR3 protein. In the table there are over 300,000 distinct CDR3 sequences, approximately 3.9% of which are singletons. The gene calls are TRBV15 and TRBJ2-2; 10 bases match TRBD2. The sequencing here drew on PBMCs, taken on the day of the yellow fever booster vaccination. This sequence was found in a man younger than 30 who received the YFV17D yellow fever vaccine. The CDR3 nucleotides are TGTGCCACCAGCAGAGGAACCGCCTTCCTAGCGGGGGCCGGCACCGGGGAGCTGTTTTTT. Protein sequence: CATSRGTAFLAGAGTGELFF.